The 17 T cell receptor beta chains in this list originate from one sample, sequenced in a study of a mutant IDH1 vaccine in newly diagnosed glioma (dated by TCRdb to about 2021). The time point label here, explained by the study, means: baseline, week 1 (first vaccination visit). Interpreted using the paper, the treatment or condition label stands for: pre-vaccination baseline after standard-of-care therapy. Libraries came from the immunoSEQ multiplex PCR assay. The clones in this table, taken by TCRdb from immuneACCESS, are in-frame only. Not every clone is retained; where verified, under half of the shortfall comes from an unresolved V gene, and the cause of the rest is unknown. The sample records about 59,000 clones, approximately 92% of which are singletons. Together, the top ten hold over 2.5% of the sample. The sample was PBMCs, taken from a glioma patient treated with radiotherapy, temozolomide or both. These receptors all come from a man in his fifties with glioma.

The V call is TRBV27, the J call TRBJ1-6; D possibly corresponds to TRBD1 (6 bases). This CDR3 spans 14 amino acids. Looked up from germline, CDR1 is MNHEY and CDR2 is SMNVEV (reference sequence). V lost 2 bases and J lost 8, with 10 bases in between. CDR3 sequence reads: CASSLQGRDSPLHF. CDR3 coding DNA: TGTGCCAGCAGTTTACAGGGGAGGGATTCACCCCTCCACTTT.

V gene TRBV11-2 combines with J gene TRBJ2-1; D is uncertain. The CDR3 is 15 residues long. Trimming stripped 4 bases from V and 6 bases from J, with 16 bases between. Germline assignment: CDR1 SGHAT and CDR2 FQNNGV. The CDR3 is CASSSTSSRGNEQFF. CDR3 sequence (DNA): TGTGCCAGCAGCTCTACGTCTTCCAGAGGCAATGAGCAGTTCTTC.

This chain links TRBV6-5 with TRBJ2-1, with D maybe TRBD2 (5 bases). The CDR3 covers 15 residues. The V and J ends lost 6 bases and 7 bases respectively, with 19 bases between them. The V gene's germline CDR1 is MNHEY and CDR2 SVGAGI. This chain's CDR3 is CASSRTGNLGNEQFF. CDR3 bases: TGTGCCAGCAGCCGAACGGGGAACCTAGGGAATGAGCAGTTCTTC.

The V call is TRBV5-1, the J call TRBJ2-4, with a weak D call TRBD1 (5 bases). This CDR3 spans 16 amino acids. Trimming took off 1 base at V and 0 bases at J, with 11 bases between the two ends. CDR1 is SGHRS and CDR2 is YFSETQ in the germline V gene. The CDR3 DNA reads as TGCGCCAGCAGCTTGACAGGATTTCTAGCCAAAAACATTCAGTACTTC. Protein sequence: CASSLTGFLAKNIQYF.

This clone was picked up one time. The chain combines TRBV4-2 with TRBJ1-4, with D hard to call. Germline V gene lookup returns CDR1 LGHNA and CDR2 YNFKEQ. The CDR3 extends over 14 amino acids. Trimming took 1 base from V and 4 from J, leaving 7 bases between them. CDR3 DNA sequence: TGTGCCAGCAGCCAAGCGGGCTTTAATGAAAAACTGTTTTTT. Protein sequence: CASSQAGFNEKLFF.

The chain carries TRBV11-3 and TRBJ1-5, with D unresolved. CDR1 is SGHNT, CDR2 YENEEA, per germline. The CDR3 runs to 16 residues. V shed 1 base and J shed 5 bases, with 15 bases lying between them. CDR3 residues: CASSLGPGVADQPQHF. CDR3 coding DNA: TGTGCCAGCAGCTTAGGGCCGGGAGTCGCGGATCAGCCCCAGCATTTT.

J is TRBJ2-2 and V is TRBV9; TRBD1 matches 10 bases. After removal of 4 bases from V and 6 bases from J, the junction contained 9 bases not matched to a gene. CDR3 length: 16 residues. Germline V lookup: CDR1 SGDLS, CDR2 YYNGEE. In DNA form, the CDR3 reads TGTGCCAGCAGCACAGAGGGACAGGGGAATGCCGGGGAGCTGTTTTTT. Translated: CASSTEGQGNAGELFF.

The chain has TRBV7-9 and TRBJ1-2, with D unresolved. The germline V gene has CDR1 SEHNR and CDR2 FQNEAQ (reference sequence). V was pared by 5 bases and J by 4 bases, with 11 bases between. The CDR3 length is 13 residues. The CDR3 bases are TGTGCCAGCAGCCCCCAGACAACCTATGGCTACACCTTC. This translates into CASSPQTTYGYTF.

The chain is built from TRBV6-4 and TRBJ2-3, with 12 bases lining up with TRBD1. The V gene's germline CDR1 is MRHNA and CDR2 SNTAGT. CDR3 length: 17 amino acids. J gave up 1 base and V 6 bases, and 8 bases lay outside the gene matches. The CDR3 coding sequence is TGTGCCAGCAGCTGGGGACAGGGGGCGCGAGGCACAGATACGCAGTATTTT. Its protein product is CASSWGQGARGTDTQYF.

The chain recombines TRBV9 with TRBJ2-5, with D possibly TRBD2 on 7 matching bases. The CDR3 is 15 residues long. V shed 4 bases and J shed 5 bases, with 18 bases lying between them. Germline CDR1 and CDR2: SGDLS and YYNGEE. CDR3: CASSHGGGRGETQYF. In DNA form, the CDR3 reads TGTGCCAGCAGCCATGGGGGGGGCCGTGGTGAGACCCAGTACTTC.

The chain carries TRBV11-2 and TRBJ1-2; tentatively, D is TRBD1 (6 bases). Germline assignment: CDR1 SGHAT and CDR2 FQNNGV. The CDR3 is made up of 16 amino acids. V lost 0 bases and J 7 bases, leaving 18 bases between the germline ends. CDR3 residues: CASSLDHGGRAIGYTF. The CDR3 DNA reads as TGTGCCAGCAGCTTAGATCACGGGGGGCGAGCGATTGGCTACACCTTC.

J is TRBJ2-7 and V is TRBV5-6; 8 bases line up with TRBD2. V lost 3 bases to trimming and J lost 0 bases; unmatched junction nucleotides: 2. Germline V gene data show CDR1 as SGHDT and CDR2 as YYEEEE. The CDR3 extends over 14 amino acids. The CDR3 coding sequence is TGTGCCAGCAGCTCGGGACTAGGCTCCTACGAGCAGTACTTC. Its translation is CASSSGLGSYEQYF. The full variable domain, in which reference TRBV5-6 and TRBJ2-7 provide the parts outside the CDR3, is DAGVTQSPTHLIKTRGQQVTLRCSPKSGHDTVSWYQQALGQGPQFIFQYYEEEERQRGNFPDRFSGHQFPNYSSELNVNALLLGDSALYLCASSSGLGSYEQYFGPGTRLTVT.

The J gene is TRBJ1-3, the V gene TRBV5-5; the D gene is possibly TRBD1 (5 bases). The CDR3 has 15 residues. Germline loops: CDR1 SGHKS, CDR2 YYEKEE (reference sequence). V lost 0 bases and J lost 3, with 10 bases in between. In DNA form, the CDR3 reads TGTGCCAGCAGCTTGGACCTGGGACTTGGAAACACCATATATTTT. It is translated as CASSLDLGLGNTIYF.

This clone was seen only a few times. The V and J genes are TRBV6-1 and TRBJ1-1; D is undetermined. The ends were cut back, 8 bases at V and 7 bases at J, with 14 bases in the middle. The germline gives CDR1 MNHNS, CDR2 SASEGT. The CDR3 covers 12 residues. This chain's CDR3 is CASEGNWDEAFF. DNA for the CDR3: TGTGCCAGCGAGGGAAATTGGGATGAAGCTTTCTTT.

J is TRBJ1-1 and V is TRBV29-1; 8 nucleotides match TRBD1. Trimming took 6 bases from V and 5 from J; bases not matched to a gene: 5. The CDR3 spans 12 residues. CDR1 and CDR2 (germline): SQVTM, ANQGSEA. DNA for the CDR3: TGCAGCGTGCAGGGGGCGCGAACTGAAGCTTTCTTT. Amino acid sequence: CSVQGARTEAFF.

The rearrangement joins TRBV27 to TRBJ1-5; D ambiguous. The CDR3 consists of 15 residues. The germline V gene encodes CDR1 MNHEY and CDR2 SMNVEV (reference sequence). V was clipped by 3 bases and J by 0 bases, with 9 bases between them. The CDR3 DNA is TGTGCCAGCAGTTTTCTGGCTTATAGCAATCAGCCCCAGCATTTT. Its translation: CASSFLAYSNQPQHF.

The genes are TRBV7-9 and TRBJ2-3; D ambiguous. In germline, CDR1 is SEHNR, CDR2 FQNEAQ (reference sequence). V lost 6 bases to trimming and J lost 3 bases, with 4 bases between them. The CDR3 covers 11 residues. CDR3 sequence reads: CASRATDTQYF. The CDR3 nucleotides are TGTGCCAGCAGGGCTACAGATACGCAGTATTTT.